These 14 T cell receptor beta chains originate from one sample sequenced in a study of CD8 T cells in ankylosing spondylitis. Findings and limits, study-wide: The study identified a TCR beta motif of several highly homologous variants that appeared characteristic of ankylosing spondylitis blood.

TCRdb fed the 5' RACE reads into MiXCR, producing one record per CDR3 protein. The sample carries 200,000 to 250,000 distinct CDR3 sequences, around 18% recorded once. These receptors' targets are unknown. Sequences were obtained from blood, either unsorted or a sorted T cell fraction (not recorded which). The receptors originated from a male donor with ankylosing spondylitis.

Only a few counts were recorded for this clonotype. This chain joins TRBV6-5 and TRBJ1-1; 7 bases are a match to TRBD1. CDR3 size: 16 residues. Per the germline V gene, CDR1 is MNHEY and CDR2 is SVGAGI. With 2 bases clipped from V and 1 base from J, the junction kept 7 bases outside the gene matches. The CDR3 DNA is TGTGCCAGCAGTTACGGAAGGGGGCAGCCGAACACTGAAGCTTTCTTT. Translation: CASSYGRGQPNTEAFF.

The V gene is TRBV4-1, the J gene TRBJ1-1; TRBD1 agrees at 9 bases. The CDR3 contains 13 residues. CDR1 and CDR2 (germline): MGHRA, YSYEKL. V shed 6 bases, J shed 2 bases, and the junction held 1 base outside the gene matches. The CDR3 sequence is CASRGQGNTEAFF. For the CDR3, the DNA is TGCGCCAGCAGGGGACAGGGAAACACTGAAGCTTTCTTT.

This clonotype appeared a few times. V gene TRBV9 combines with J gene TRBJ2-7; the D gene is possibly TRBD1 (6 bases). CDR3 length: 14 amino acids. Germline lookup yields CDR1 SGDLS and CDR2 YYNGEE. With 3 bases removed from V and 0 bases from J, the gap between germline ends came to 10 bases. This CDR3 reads CASSGRTDSYEQYF. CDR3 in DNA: TGTGCCAGCAGCGGCCGGACAGACTCCTACGAGCAGTACTTC.

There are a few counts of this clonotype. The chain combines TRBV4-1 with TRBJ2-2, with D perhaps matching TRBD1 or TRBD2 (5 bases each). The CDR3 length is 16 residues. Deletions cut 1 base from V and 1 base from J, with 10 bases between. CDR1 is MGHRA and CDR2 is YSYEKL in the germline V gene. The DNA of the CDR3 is TGCGCCAGCAGCCAAGTGGCAGGGAGGAACACCGGGGAGCTGTTTTTT. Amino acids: CASSQVAGRNTGELFF.

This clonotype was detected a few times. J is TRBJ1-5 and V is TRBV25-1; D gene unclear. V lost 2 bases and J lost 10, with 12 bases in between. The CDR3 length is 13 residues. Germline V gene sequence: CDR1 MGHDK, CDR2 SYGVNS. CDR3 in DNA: TGTGCCAGCAGTGAACAAGGGCAGTACCCCCAGCATTTT. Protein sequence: CASSEQGQYPQHF.

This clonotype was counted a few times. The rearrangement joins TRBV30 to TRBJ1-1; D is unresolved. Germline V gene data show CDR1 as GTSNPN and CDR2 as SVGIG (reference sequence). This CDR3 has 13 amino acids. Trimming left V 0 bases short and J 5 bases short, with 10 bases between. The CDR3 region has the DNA TGTGCCTGGAGTGTAGCCAGCGGGACTGAAGCTTTCTTT. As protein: CAWSVASGTEAFF.

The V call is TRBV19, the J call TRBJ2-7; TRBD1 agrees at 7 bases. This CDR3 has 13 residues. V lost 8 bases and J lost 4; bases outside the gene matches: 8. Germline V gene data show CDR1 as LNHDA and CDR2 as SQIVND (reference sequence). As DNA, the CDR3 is TGTGCCAGTCTCGACAGGGTGGGATACGAGCAGTACTTC. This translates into CASLDRVGYEQYF.

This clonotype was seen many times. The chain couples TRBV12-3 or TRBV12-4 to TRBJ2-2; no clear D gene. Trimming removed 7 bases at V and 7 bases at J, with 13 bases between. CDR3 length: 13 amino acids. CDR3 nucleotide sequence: TGTGCCAGCACAGGCGCAACGGACGGGGAGCTGTTTTTT. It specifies CASTGATDGELFF.

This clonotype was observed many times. CDR3 residues: CASSTFNRDSKETQYF. CDR3 in DNA: TGTGCCAGCAGTACCTTCAACCGGGACTCTAAAGAGACCCAGTACTTC. The chain is built from TRBV28 and TRBJ2-5, with a possible D match to TRBD2 (6 bases). With 5 bases removed from V and 3 bases from J, the gap between germline ends came to 19 bases. The CDR3 runs to 16 residues. Germline loops: CDR1 MDHEN, CDR2 SYDVKM.

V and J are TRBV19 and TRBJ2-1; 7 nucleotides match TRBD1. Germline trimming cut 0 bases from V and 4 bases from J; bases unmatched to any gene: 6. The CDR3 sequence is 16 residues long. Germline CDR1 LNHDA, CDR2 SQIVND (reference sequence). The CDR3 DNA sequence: TGTGCCAGTAGTATAGATCTGGGGACAGAATACAATGAGCAGTTCTTC. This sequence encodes CASSIDLGTEYNEQFF.

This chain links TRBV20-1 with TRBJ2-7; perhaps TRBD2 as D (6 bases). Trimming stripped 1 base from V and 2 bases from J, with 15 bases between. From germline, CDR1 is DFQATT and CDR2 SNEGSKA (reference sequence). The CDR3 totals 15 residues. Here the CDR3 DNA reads TGCAGTGCTAGAGCGGCGGTAGCGGCTCCCTACGAGCAGTACTTC. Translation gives CSARAAVAAPYEQYF.

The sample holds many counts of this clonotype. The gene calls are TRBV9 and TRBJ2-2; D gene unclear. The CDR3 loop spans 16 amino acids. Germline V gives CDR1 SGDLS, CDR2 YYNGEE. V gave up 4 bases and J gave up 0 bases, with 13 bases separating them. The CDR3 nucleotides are TGTGCCAGCAGCCCTCTCGGGCTTTCGAACACCGGGGAGCTGTTTTTT. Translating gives CASSPLGLSNTGELFF.

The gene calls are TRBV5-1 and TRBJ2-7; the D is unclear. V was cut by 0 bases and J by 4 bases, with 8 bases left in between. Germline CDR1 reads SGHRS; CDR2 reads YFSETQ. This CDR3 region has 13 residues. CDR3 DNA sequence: TGCGCCAGCAGCTTGGGGGCCCTTTACGAGCAGTACTTC. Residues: CASSLGALYEQYF.

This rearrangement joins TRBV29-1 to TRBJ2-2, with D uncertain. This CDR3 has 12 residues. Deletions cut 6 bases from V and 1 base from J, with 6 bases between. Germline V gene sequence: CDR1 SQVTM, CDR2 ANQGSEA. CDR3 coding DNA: TGCAGCGTCCGAGGGAACACCGGGGAGCTGTTTTTT. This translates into CSVRGNTGELFF.